Listed below are T cell receptor beta chains from one sample, sequenced in a study of post-analysis software for immune sequencing data. TCRdb independently ran MiXCR on the PCR reads; one entry per CDR3 protein. The profile covers 430,000 or so distinct CDR3 sequences, with 39% appearing a single time and 7.5% to 8.5% taken by the ten largest. The specimen was blood. These receptors all come from a girl between 2 and 10 years old with multiple sclerosis. Both conserved end residues are part of each CDR3. The D gene is left open where the match is weak. Part of the rows lack a size; the others show once, few, many or a class for expanded clones.

d_gene: NA; j_gene: TRBJ2-5; v_gene: TRBV10-3; abundance: few; CDR3nt: TGTGCCATCGGTGGCTTTCAAGAGACCCAGTACTTC; CDR3aa: CAIGGFQETQYF
d_gene: NA; j_gene: TRBJ2-1; v_gene: TRBV5-5; abundance: few; CDR3nt: TGTGCCAGCAGCGCCCACGGAGTGTTTGAGCAGTTCTTC; CDR3aa: CASSAHGVFEQFF
d_gene: NA; j_gene: TRBJ2-7; v_gene: TRBV12-3/TRBV12-4; abundance: few; CDR3nt: TGTGCCAGCAGTCCCGGACGCGATAAGCAGTACTTC; CDR3aa: CASSPGRDKQYF
d_gene: TRBD2; j_gene: TRBJ2-2; v_gene: TRBV5-1; abundance: NA; CDR3nt: TGCGCCAGCAGCTTGGCCTCTAGCGGGAGCCCCTTTGCCGGGGAGCTGTTTTTT; CDR3aa: CASSLASSGSPFAGELFF
d_gene: TRBD2; j_gene: TRBJ2-1; v_gene: TRBV5-6; abundance: few; CDR3nt: TGTGCCAGCAGCTGGGGTCGGGGGGGCCGTGAGCAGTTCTTC; CDR3aa: CASSWGRGGREQFF
d_gene: NA; j_gene: TRBJ2-5; v_gene: TRBV10-3; abundance: NA; CDR3nt: TGTGCCATCAGTGAGGGACAGAGACGGTACCAAGAGACCCAGTACTTC; CDR3aa: CAISEGQRRYQETQYF
d_gene: NA; j_gene: TRBJ1-2; v_gene: TRBV25-1; abundance: NA; CDR3nt: TGTGCCAGCAGTCACCCGGGTCCCGTAGATGGCTACACCTTC; CDR3aa: CASSHPGPVDGYTF
d_gene: NA; j_gene: TRBJ2-7; v_gene: TRBV29-1; abundance: NA; CDR3nt: TGCAGCGTGCCTGGCAGGGAGCCCTACGAGCAGTACTTC; CDR3aa: CSVPGREPYEQYF
d_gene: TRBD2; j_gene: TRBJ2-1; v_gene: TRBV25-1; abundance: NA; CDR3nt: TGTGCCAGCAGTGCATCCCTCGGACTAGCGGGAAGTGAGCAGTTCTTC; CDR3aa: CASSASLGLAGSEQFF
d_gene: TRBD1; j_gene: TRBJ1-5; v_gene: TRBV15; abundance: NA; CDR3nt: TGTGCCACCAGCATTGGGACAGCTAATCAGCCCCAGCATTTT; CDR3aa: CATSIGTANQPQHF
d_gene: NA; j_gene: TRBJ2-7; v_gene: TRBV5-1; abundance: NA; CDR3nt: TGCGCCAGCAGCTTGGTAGGGCCATCCCACGACATCTACGAGCAGTACTTC; CDR3aa: CASSLVGPSHDIYEQYF
d_gene: NA; j_gene: TRBJ1-2; v_gene: TRBV11-2; abundance: NA; CDR3nt: TGTGCCTGCAGCTTAGGAGGCAACTATGTCGGCTACACCTTC; CDR3aa: CACSLGGNYVGYTF
d_gene: NA; j_gene: TRBJ2-4; v_gene: TRBV20-1; abundance: few; CDR3nt: TGCAGTGCTTCACAGGGTGTGTTGGACATTCAGTACTTC; CDR3aa: CSASQGVLDIQYF
d_gene: NA; j_gene: TRBJ2-3; v_gene: TRBV7-9; abundance: NA; CDR3nt: TGTGCCAGCAGCTTAAGTACAGGACCAGATACGCAGTATTTT; CDR3aa: CASSLSTGPDTQYF
d_gene: TRBD2; j_gene: TRBJ2-3; v_gene: TRBV7-3; abundance: few; CDR3nt: TGTGCCAGCAGCTTAAATCGGGGGGGTTCTAGCACAGATACGCAGTATTTT; CDR3aa: CASSLNRGGSSTDTQYF
d_gene: NA; j_gene: TRBJ1-5; v_gene: TRBV28; abundance: NA; CDR3nt: TGTGCCAGCAGTTTACCCAGGGAGGGCAATCAGCCCCAGCATTTT; CDR3aa: CASSLPREGNQPQHF
d_gene: NA; j_gene: TRBJ1-5; v_gene: TRBV20-1; abundance: NA; CDR3nt: TGCAGTGCTAGATCCGCGGAGGGTCAGCCCCAGCATTTT; CDR3aa: CSARSAEGQPQHF
d_gene: NA; j_gene: TRBJ2-1; v_gene: TRBV7-9; abundance: NA; CDR3nt: TGTGCCAGCAGCTTATCAGTGCGGGATGAGCAGTTCTTC; CDR3aa: CASSLSVRDEQFF
d_gene: NA; j_gene: TRBJ1-6; v_gene: TRBV7-8; abundance: few; CDR3nt: TGTGCCAGCAGCTTAGCGGGCAGGGTTATCCATAATTCACCCCTCCACTTT; CDR3aa: CASSLAGRVIHNSPLHF
d_gene: NA; j_gene: TRBJ2-5; v_gene: TRBV20-1; abundance: NA; CDR3nt: TGCAGTGCTAGTAAGGGGGAGACCCAGTACTTC; CDR3aa: CSASKGETQYF
d_gene: NA; j_gene: TRBJ2-4; v_gene: TRBV7-8; abundance: NA; CDR3nt: TGTGCCAGCAGCCTAGGGGTAGCGCCTGATAAGGATCAGTACTTC; CDR3aa: CASSLGVAPDKDQYF
d_gene: NA; j_gene: TRBJ2-7; v_gene: TRBV7-9; abundance: NA; CDR3nt: TGTGCCATCAGCTTACTGGAAGGACCCTACGAGCAGTACTTC; CDR3aa: CAISLLEGPYEQYF
d_gene: TRBD1; j_gene: TRBJ2-5; v_gene: TRBV20-1; abundance: few; CDR3nt: TGCAGTGCTGGGACAGCATCTAAGACGACCCAGTACTTC; CDR3aa: CSAGTASKTTQYF
d_gene: NA; j_gene: TRBJ2-3; v_gene: TRBV4-3; abundance: few; CDR3nt: TGCGCCAGCAGCCAACCGGGGCTGGAGGCAGATACGCAGTATTTT; CDR3aa: CASSQPGLEADTQYF
d_gene: TRBD1; j_gene: TRBJ1-5; v_gene: TRBV10-3; abundance: NA; CDR3nt: TGTGCCATCAGTTCGGGACAGAGGGAGAATCAGCCCCAGCATTTT; CDR3aa: CAISSGQRENQPQHF
d_gene: TRBD1; j_gene: TRBJ1-6; v_gene: TRBV4-1; abundance: NA; CDR3nt: TGCGCCAGCAGCCAAGTTCTACAGGGGCTTTCCAATTCACCCCTCCACTTT; CDR3aa: CASSQVLQGLSNSPLHF
d_gene: NA; j_gene: TRBJ1-2; v_gene: TRBV7-2; abundance: few; CDR3nt: TGTGCCAGCAGCCCGAGGGTCGACAGGACGCAGGGCTACACCTTC; CDR3aa: CASSPRVDRTQGYTF
d_gene: NA; j_gene: TRBJ1-6; v_gene: TRBV4-1; abundance: few; CDR3nt: TGCGCCAGCAGCCAAGTACTCCGGGCCCCGAATTCACCCCTCCACTTT; CDR3aa: CASSQVLRAPNSPLHF
d_gene: NA; j_gene: TRBJ2-7; v_gene: TRBV7-9; abundance: NA; CDR3nt: TGTGCCAGCAGCTCGCCGACCCGAGCATACGAGCAGTACTTC; CDR3aa: CASSSPTRAYEQYF
d_gene: TRBD2; j_gene: TRBJ2-7; v_gene: TRBV7-6; abundance: NA; CDR3nt: TGTGCCAGCAGCGGACTAGCGGGAGTAAACGAGCAGTACTTC; CDR3aa: CASSGLAGVNEQYF
d_gene: TRBD2; j_gene: TRBJ2-3; v_gene: TRBV4-3; abundance: NA; CDR3nt: TGCGCCAGCAGCCTAGATCCCTGGACTAGCGGGAGGGCCGCAGATACGCAGTATTTT; CDR3aa: CASSLDPWTSGRAADTQYF
d_gene: TRBD2; j_gene: TRBJ2-3; v_gene: TRBV6-5; abundance: NA; CDR3nt: TGTGCCAGCAGTCCCGGGACTAGCGGAGGGGATACGCAGTATTTT; CDR3aa: CASSPGTSGGDTQYF
d_gene: NA; j_gene: TRBJ2-5; v_gene: TRBV5-1; abundance: NA; CDR3nt: TGCGCCAGCCGTACGACTCTAGGGTACAATGGGCAGTACTTC; CDR3aa: CASRTTLGYNGQYF
d_gene: NA; j_gene: TRBJ1-5; v_gene: TRBV12-3/TRBV12-4; abundance: NA; CDR3nt: TGTGCCAGCAGTTTACGGGTTAGCAATCAGCCCCAGCATTTT; CDR3aa: CASSLRVSNQPQHF
d_gene: NA; j_gene: TRBJ2-1; v_gene: TRBV7-3; abundance: NA; CDR3nt: TGTGCCAGCAGTTTGTCTAGCGACTTTTACAATGAGCAGTTCTTC; CDR3aa: CASSLSSDFYNEQFF
d_gene: NA; j_gene: TRBJ1-1; v_gene: TRBV28; abundance: NA; CDR3nt: TGTGCCAGCAGTTTAAGGGCATGGGTGTTCACTGAAGCTTTCTTT; CDR3aa: CASSLRAWVFTEAFF
d_gene: NA; j_gene: TRBJ1-2; v_gene: TRBV7-9; abundance: NA; CDR3nt: TGTGCCAGCAGCTTCAAACGGATCCCTGACTATGGCTACACCTTC; CDR3aa: CASSFKRIPDYGYTF
d_gene: TRBD1; j_gene: TRBJ2-7; v_gene: TRBV7-7; abundance: NA; CDR3nt: TGTGCTAGCAGCCTCGGGACAGGGGGGACCAACGAGCAGTACTTC; CDR3aa: CASSLGTGGTNEQYF
d_gene: TRBD2; j_gene: TRBJ2-5; v_gene: TRBV5-1; abundance: few; CDR3nt: TGCGCCAGCAGCCGGGGACTAGCGGGACAAGAGACCCAGTACTTC; CDR3aa: CASSRGLAGQETQYF
d_gene: TRBD2; j_gene: TRBJ2-1; v_gene: TRBV7-2; abundance: NA; CDR3nt: TGTGCCAGCAGCTTAGTGGCTAGCGGGGCCAAATACAATGAGCAGTTCTTC; CDR3aa: CASSLVASGAKYNEQFF
d_gene: NA; j_gene: TRBJ2-7; v_gene: TRBV7-2; abundance: few; CDR3nt: TGTGCCAGCAGTACCCAGACGGGTAGGTACGAGCAGTACTTC; CDR3aa: CASSTQTGRYEQYF
d_gene: TRBD1; j_gene: TRBJ1-2; v_gene: TRBV3-1; abundance: few; CDR3nt: TGTGCCAGCAGTTGGGGACAGCCTCCTTCTTATGGCTACACCTTC; CDR3aa: CASSWGQPPSYGYTF
d_gene: TRBD2; j_gene: TRBJ2-3; v_gene: TRBV28; abundance: few; CDR3nt: TGTGCCAGCAGTCCTAGGCGGGGGTCGCGCACAGATACGCAGTATTTT; CDR3aa: CASSPRRGSRTDTQYF
d_gene: TRBD2; j_gene: TRBJ2-5; v_gene: TRBV20-1; abundance: few; CDR3nt: TGCAGTGCTAAGACTAGCGGAGTACAAGAGACCCAGTACTTC; CDR3aa: CSAKTSGVQETQYF
d_gene: TRBD1; j_gene: TRBJ2-3; v_gene: TRBV13; abundance: few; CDR3nt: TGTGCCAGCACGACAGGGGTCACAGATACGCAGTATTTT; CDR3aa: CASTTGVTDTQYF
d_gene: NA; j_gene: TRBJ2-1; v_gene: TRBV6-5; abundance: few; CDR3nt: TGTGCCAGCAGTTCCCCGAGAGGAACCAATGAGCAGTTCTTC; CDR3aa: CASSSPRGTNEQFF
d_gene: TRBD2; j_gene: TRBJ2-3; v_gene: TRBV7-2; abundance: NA; CDR3nt: TGTGCCAGCAGCTTGAGCGGGGGAGGGACGGACACAGATACGCAGTATTTT; CDR3aa: CASSLSGGGTDTDTQYF
d_gene: TRBD2; j_gene: TRBJ2-1; v_gene: TRBV20-1; abundance: NA; CDR3nt: TGCAGTGCTAGAGTAGCTAGCGGGAGGGTGCAGTTCTTC; CDR3aa: CSARVASGRVQFF
d_gene: NA; j_gene: TRBJ2-7; v_gene: TRBV5-1; abundance: few; CDR3nt: TGCGCCAGCAGCGGGACGTTCTACGAGCAGTACTTC; CDR3aa: CASSGTFYEQYF
d_gene: TRBD2; j_gene: TRBJ2-1; v_gene: TRBV7-9; abundance: NA; CDR3nt: TGTGCCAGCAGCCCACCGGGGTTTCGAGCGGGAGACAATGAGCAGTTCTTC; CDR3aa: CASSPPGFRAGDNEQFF
d_gene: NA; j_gene: TRBJ1-5; v_gene: TRBV11-2; abundance: NA; CDR3nt: TGTGCCAGCAGTCCGACTGGTGATAGCAATCAGCCCCAGCATTTT; CDR3aa: CASSPTGDSNQPQHF
d_gene: NA; j_gene: TRBJ1-2; v_gene: TRBV12-3/TRBV12-4; abundance: few; CDR3nt: TGTGCCAGCAGTTCCGGACAGGGCTACACCTTC; CDR3aa: CASSSGQGYTF
d_gene: NA; j_gene: TRBJ2-7; v_gene: TRBV5-6; abundance: NA; CDR3nt: TGTGCCAGCAGCTGGAGGGGGGTAGTCTACGAGCAGTACTTC; CDR3aa: CASSWRGVVYEQYF
d_gene: TRBD2; j_gene: TRBJ2-7; v_gene: TRBV12-3/TRBV12-4; abundance: NA; CDR3nt: TGTGCCAGCAGTAAAGGGACTAGCGGGCGGTCCTACGAGCAGTACTTC; CDR3aa: CASSKGTSGRSYEQYF
d_gene: NA; j_gene: TRBJ1-2; v_gene: TRBV20-1; abundance: NA; CDR3nt: TGCAGTGCTAGTCGCGCGACCGCATCTTATGGCTACACCTTC; CDR3aa: CSASRATASYGYTF